This T cell receptor beta chain was found in a study of identifying expanded T cells in peripheral blood. Overall study findings and caveats: Approximately 1.1 clones differed between technical replicates, versus around 15 and 19 over time. Across healthy donors, higher total template counts meant significantly greater roughly two-week count variance.

Trimming removed 4 bases at V and 1 base at J, with 14 bases between. The CDR3 sequence is 15 residues long. Looked up from germline, CDR1 is SGDLS and CDR2 is YYNGEE. As to this clone: Its specificity is not known.

Healthy donors had no documented immune events, such as infections, while sampled. The table came from immunoSEQ multiplex PCR; TCRdb's copy has only in-frame clones and leaves some out. The data hold roughly 78,000 clones, with 85% to 90% observed a single time. The sequence came from a person aged 18 to 75 in good health. Sequenced input: blood. V is TRBV9 and J is TRBJ2-5; D remains unclear. This chain's CDR3 is CASSPQDGSQETQYF. The CDR3 DNA reads as TGTGCCAGCAGCCCCCAGGACGGCAGCCAAGAGACCCAGTACTTC. The full variable domain, completed using reference TRBV9 and TRBJ2-5, is DSGVTQTPKHLITATGQRVTLRCSPRSGDLSVYWYQQSLDQGLQFLIQYYNGEERAKGNILERFSAQQFPDLHSELNLSSLELGDSALYFCASSPQDGSQETQYFGPGTRLLVL.